This T cell receptor (beta chain) was profiled in a study of regulatory T cells in long-lasting Graves disease. This clonotype was seen ten or more times. This CDR3 is built from 15 residues. Germline V gene data show CDR1 as SGHTA and CDR2 as FQGNSA. V shed 7 bases and J shed 1 base, with 14 bases lying between them. CDR3-region Arm-PCR and iRepertoire HTBI primers produced the TCR beta libraries. TCRdb re-called the multiplex PCR reads through MiXCR, storing one row per CDR3 protein. Here the sample spans around 450,000 distinct CDR3 sequences, 15% being singletons. Time point here: newly diagnosed GD, antithyroid drugs for less than 3 months. Following extraction of RNA from PBMCs, that RNA was used to make the TCR library. From an endocrinology department in Xi'an, China, came the patients. Another study also made use of these data, one on T cells in Graves' hyperthyroidism and ophthalmopathy.

J is TRBJ2-1 and V is TRBV7-2; D uncertain. This clonotype was sampled from a woman in her thirties or forties with Graves disease. Sample: peripheral blood mononuclear cells (PBMCs), taken at new diagnosis, from a patient treated with antithyroid drugs. CDR3 in DNA: TGTGCCAGCACCCTCGAAGCTAGGTCCTACAATGAGCAGTTCTTC. Amino acid sequence: CASTLEARSYNEQFF.